The 17 T cell receptor beta chains in this list originate from one sample, sequenced in a study of blood T cell repertoires in COVID-19 (dated by TCRdb to between 2020 and 2021). Libraries were made using the immunoSEQ multiplex PCR assay. TCRdb obtained this table from immuneACCESS and retained in-frame rearrangements with V and J assigned. These tables miss some clones; where compared with another copy, unresolved V genes account for less than half of the shortfall, and the remainder is unexplained. The sample table lists 65,000 to 70,000 clones, roughly nine tenths of them with a count of one. The biggest ten clones account for around a fifth of the sample. The sample consisted of peripheral blood. These receptors were collected from a woman at least 80 years old with acute or convalescent COVID-19.

The rearrangement joins TRBV27 to TRBJ2-7; no firm D call. This CDR3 is 13 amino acids long. Trimming removed 2 bases from V and 3 bases from J, with 8 bases in between. CDR1 is MNHEY, CDR2 SMNVEV, per germline (reference sequence). The CDR3 DNA sequence: TGTGCCAGCAGTTTAAATCCAGACTACGAGCAGTACTTC. Translating it yields CASSLNPDYEQYF.

The V gene is TRBV27, the J gene TRBJ2-3, with 7 nucleotides matching TRBD2. Germline CDR1 is MNHEY and CDR2 is SMNVEV (reference sequence). This CDR3 is 18 amino acids long. The V gene end was trimmed by 5 bases and the J gene end by 0 bases; junction bases not matched to a gene: 14. The CDR3: CASSLRWGGLPSTDTQYF. In DNA, the CDR3 is TGTGCCAGCAGTCTGCGCTGGGGGGGACTACCTAGCACAGATACGCAGTATTTT.

The gene calls are TRBV2 and TRBJ2-1; TRBD2 matches at 13 bases. The CDR3 has 15 residues. V was pared by 4 bases and J by 9 bases, with 6 bases of the junction left unmatched. Germline V gene data show CDR1 as SNHLY and CDR2 as FYNNEI. CDR3 bases: TGTGCCAGCAGTGGACTAGCGGGAGGTGGCAGTGAGCAGTTCTTC. Its protein product is CASSGLAGGGSEQFF.

This chain connects TRBV5-1 to TRBJ2-2, with 8 bases matching TRBD1. This CDR3 is 14 amino acids long. The junction had 6 bases not matched to a gene; V was cut back by 4 bases and J by 7 bases. Germline V lookup: CDR1 SGHRS, CDR2 YFSETQ. This CDR3 is CASSRDRGGGELFF. Here the CDR3 DNA reads TGCGCCAGCAGCCGAGACAGGGGAGGCGGGGAGCTGTTTTTT.

The J gene is TRBJ1-1, the V gene TRBV27; 11 nucleotides match TRBD1. Trimming took 6 bases from V and 3 from J; bases not matched to a gene: 6. The CDR3 covers 15 residues. Germline V gene lookup returns CDR1 MNHEY and CDR2 SMNVEV (reference sequence). In nucleotides, the CDR3 is TGTGCCAGCAGCCAACCGGGACAGGGGGACACTGAAGCTTTCTTT. The encoded protein is CASSQPGQGDTEAFF.

This chain links TRBV9 with TRBJ1-4; D is ambiguous. Trimming took 0 bases from V and 0 from J, leaving 12 bases between them. The CDR3 sequence is 17 residues long. Germline assignment: CDR1 SGDLS and CDR2 YYNGEE. The CDR3 region has the DNA TGTGCCAGCAGCGTAGCTCCCGCAGGCGCAACTAATGAAAAACTGTTTTTT. This codes for CASSVAPAGATNEKLFF.

J is TRBJ2-1 and V is TRBV19; 10 nucleotides agree with TRBD2. The CDR3 is 16 residues long. V lost 8 bases to trimming and J lost 2 bases; unmatched junction nucleotides: 9. The germline CDR1 and CDR2 sequences are LNHDA and SQIVND (reference sequence). CDR3 DNA sequence: TGTGCCAGTCGGCTAGCGGGAGCGGGTACCTACAATGAGCAGTTCTTC. This sequence encodes CASRLAGAGTYNEQFF.

V and J are TRBV28 and TRBJ1-2; 10 nucleotides align to TRBD1. V was clipped by 5 bases and J by 5 bases; unmatched bases: 8. CDR1 is MDHEN, CDR2 SYDVKM, per germline. This CDR3 is 15 amino acids long. The CDR3: CASSRPGQGFYGYTF. CDR3 sequence (DNA): TGTGCCAGCAGTCGTCCGGGACAGGGGTTTTATGGCTACACCTTC.

The V gene is TRBV5-1, the J gene TRBJ2-7, with 11 bases matching TRBD2. Germline V lookup: CDR1 SGHRS, CDR2 YFSETQ. The CDR3 is 15 residues long. V shed 4 bases, J shed 2 bases, and the junction held 5 bases outside the gene matches. In nucleotides, the CDR3 is TGCGCCAGCAGCCCTAGCGGGGGGCGCACCTACGAGCAGTACTTC. This codes for CASSPSGGRTYEQYF.

This clone appeared a few times. This chain links TRBV12-3 or TRBV12-4 with TRBJ2-3; 11 bases fit TRBD2. This CDR3 spans 13 amino acids. V trimming: 0 bases; J trimming: 14 bases; junction bases outside the gene matches: 4. Here the CDR3 reads CASSLASGGAAYF. CDR3 DNA sequence: TGTGCCAGCAGTTTAGCTAGCGGGGGGGCCGCGTATTTT.

This clone was counted a few times. The chain couples TRBV6-5 to TRBJ2-5; 10 bases match TRBD2. This CDR3 is built from 14 residues. The V and J ends lost 5 bases and 5 bases, in that order; junction bases with no gene match: 5. Germline V CDR1 and CDR2: MNHEY, SVGAGI. This chain's CDR3 is CASSSGGVRETQYF. The CDR3 DNA reads as TGTGCCAGCAGTAGCGGGGGGGTCCGGGAGACCCAGTACTTC.

V gene TRBV27 combines with J gene TRBJ1-4, with TRBD1 matching 10 bases. Germline V gene lookup returns CDR1 MNHEY and CDR2 SMNVEV (reference sequence). Losses at the gene ends were 5 bases for V and 8 bases for J; bases not matched to a gene: 8. The length of the CDR3 is 15 residues. CDR3 amino acids: CASSASGTGVEKLFF. In nucleotides, the CDR3 is TGTGCCAGCAGTGCCTCCGGGACAGGGGTCGAAAAACTGTTTTTT. The variable domain in full, with the rest retrieved from reference TRBV27 and TRBJ1-4, is EAQVTQNPRYLITVTGKKLTVTCSQNMNHEYMSWYRQDPGLGLRQIYYSMNVEVTDKGDVPEGYKVSRKEKRNFPLILESPSPNQTSLYFCASSASGTGVEKLFFGSGTQLSVL.

The rearrangement joins TRBV11-2 to TRBJ2-3, with D possibly matching TRBD1 (5 bases). The CDR3 covers 14 residues. V dropped 5 bases and J dropped 0 bases, with 9 bases sitting between them. CDR1 and CDR2 from the germline V gene are SGHAT and FQNNGV. The CDR3 nucleotides read TGTGCCAGCAGCACACAGGACAGCACAGATACGCAGTATTTT. Translation gives CASSTQDSTDTQYF.

J is TRBJ1-2 and V is TRBV5-6, with TRBD1 matching over 7 bases. V dropped 4 bases and J dropped 13; count of bases not matched to a gene: 13. The CDR3 has 13 amino acids. The germline gives CDR1 SGHDT, CDR2 YYEEEE. This CDR3 reads CASSIQGPKVGTF. CDR3 nucleotides: TGTGCCAGCAGCATACAGGGGCCTAAGGTTGGCACCTTC.

The rearrangement links TRBV11-2 to TRBJ2-1; no clear D gene. The V gene lost 0 bases and the J gene lost 7 bases, with 10 bases spanning the gap. The CDR3 totals 14 residues. Germline loops: CDR1 SGHAT, CDR2 FQNNGV. The CDR3 protein is CASSLDPYINEQFF. The DNA of the CDR3 is TGTGCCAGCAGCTTAGATCCGTATATTAATGAGCAGTTCTTC.

The V and J genes are TRBV6-4 and TRBJ1-1; TRBD1 matches 7 bases. This CDR3 is 16 amino acids long. J lost 4 bases, V lost 4 bases, and 12 bases had no gene match. CDR1 is MRHNA and CDR2 is SNTAGT in the germline V gene. This CDR3 is CASSAQGFSGGTEAFF. CDR3 bases: TGTGCCAGCAGTGCCCAAGGTTTCTCAGGGGGCACTGAAGCTTTCTTT.

On this clone itself: Its ends do not fully match the called genes, so a read error is possible. The V gene is TRBV27, the J gene TRBJ1-5, with TRBD1 matching over 9 bases. The germline V gene has CDR1 MNHEY and CDR2 SMNVEV (reference sequence). The CDR3 spans 14 residues. The CDR3 DNA sequence: TGTGCCAGCACTAAAACAGGGGGCAAACAGCCCCAGCATTTT. The encoded protein is CASTKTGGKQPQHF.